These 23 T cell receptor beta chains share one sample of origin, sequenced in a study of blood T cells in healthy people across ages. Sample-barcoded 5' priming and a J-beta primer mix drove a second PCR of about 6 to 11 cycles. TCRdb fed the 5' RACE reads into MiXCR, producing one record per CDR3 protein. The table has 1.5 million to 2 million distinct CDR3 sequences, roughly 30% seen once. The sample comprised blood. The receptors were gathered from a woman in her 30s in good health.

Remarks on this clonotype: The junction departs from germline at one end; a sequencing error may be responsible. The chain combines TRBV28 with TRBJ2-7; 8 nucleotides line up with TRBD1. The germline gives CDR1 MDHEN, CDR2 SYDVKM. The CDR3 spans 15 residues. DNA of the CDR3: TGTGCCAGCAGTTATCAGGGGGCGTCCTCCAACGAGCAGTACTTC. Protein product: CASSYQGASSNEQYF.

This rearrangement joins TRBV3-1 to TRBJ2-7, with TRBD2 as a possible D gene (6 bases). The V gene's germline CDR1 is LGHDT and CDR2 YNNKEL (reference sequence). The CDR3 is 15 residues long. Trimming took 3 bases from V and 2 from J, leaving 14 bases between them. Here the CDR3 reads CASSHTGLRAYEQYF. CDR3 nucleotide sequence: TGTGCCAGCAGCCACACGGGACTGAGGGCCTACGAGCAGTACTTC.

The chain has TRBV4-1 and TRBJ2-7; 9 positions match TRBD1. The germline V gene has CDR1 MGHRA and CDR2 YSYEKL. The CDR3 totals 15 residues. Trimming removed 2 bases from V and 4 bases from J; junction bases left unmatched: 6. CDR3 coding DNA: TGCGCCAGCAGCCAAACGACAGGGGGTCCGTACGAGCAGTACTTC. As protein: CASSQTTGGPYEQYF.

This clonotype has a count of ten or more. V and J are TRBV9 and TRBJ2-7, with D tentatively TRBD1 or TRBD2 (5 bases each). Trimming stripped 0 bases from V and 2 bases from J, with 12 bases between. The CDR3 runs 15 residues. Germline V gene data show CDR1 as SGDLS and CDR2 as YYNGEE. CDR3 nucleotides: TGTGCCAGCAGCGTAGCGATGGGGGACGCCTACGAGCAGTACTTC. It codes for CASSVAMGDAYEQYF.

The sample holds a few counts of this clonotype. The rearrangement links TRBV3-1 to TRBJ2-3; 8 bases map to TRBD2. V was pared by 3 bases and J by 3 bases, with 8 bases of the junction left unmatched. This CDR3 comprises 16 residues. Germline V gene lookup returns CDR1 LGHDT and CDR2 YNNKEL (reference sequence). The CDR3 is CASSHSGTRSTDTQYF. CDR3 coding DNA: TGTGCCAGCAGCCATTCCGGGACTAGAAGTACAGATACGCAGTATTTT.

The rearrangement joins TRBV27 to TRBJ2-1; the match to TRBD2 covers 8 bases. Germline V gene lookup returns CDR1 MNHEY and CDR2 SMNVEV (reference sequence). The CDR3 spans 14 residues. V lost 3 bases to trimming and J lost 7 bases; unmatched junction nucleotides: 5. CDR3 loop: CASSFVPGGNEQFF. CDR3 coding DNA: TGTGCCAGCAGTTTTGTGCCGGGAGGGAATGAGCAGTTCTTC.

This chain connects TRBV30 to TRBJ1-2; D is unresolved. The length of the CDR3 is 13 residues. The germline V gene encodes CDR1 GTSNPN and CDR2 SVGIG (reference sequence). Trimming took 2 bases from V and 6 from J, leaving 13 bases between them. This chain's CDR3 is CAWSFLPTDGYTF. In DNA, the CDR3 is TGTGCCTGGAGTTTTCTCCCGACCGATGGCTACACCTTC.

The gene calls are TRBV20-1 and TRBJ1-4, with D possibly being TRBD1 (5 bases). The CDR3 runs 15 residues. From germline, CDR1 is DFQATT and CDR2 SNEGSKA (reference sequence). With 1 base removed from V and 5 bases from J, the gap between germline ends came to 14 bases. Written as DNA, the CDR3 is TGCAGTGCTAGAGGACGGACAACTCAGAATGAAAAACTGTTTTTT. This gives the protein CSARGRTTQNEKLFF.

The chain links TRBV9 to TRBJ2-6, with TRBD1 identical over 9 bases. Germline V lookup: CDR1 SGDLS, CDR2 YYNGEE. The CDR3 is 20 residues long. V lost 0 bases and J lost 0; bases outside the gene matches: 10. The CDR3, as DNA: TGTGCCAGCAGCGTAGCTGGTGGGAACAGGGGGCGCTCTGGGGCCAACGTCCTGACTTTC. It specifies CASSVAGGNRGRSGANVLTF.

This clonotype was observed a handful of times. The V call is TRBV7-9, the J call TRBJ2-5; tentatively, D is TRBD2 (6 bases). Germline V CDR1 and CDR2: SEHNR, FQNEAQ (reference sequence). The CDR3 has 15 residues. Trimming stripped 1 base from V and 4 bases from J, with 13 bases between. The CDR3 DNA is TGTGCCAGCAGCTTAGGACTCTTCGGGAGAGAGACCCAGTACTTC. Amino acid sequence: CASSLGLFGRETQYF.

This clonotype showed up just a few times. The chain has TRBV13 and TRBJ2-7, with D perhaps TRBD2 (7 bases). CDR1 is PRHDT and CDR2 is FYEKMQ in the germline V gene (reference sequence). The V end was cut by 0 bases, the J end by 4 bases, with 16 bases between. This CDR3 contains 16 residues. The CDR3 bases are TGTGCCAGCAGCTTAGGCACCCCGGGGGGCTTATACGAGCAGTACTTC. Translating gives CASSLGTPGGLYEQYF. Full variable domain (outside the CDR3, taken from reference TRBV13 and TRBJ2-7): AAGVIQSPRHLIKEKRETATLKCYPIPRHDTVYWYQQGPGQDPQFLISFYEKMQSDKGSIPDRFSAQQFSDYHSELNMSSLELGDSALYFCASSLGTPGGLYEQYFGPGTRLTVT.

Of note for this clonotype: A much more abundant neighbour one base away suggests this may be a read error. Here the CDR3 reads CVISGKETQYF. DNA of the CDR3: TGTGTCATCAGCGGAAAAGAGACCCAGTACTTC. This sequence joins TRBV10-3 and TRBJ2-5; possible D gene TRBD2, 5 bases. The germline V gene has CDR1 ENHRY and CDR2 SYGVKD. This CDR3 has 11 amino acids.

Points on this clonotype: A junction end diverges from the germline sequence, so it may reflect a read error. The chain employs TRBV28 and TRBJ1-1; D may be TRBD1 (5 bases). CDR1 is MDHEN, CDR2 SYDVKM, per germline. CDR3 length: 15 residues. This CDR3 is CVSREGDLMNTEAFF. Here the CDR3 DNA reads TGTGTCAGCAGAGAAGGGGACTTAATGAACACTGAAGCTTTCTTT.

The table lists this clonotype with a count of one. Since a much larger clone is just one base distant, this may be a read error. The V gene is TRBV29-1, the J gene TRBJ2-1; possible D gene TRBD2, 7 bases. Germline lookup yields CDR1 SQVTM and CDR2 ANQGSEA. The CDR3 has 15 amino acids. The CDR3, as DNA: TGCAGCGTTGAAGATTCCGGCGGGGGCTACAATGGGCAGTTCTTC. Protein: CSVEDSGGGYNGQFF.

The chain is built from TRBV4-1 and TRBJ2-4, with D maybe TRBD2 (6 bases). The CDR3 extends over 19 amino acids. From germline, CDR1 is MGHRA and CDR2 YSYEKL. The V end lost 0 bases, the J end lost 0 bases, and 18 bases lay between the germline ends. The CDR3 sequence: CASSQESRETLLAKNIQYF. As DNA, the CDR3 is TGCGCCAGCAGCCAAGAATCACGGGAGACCCTACTAGCCAAAAACATTCAGTACTTC.

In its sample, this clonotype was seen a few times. CDR3 sequence: CASSLADTEYF. The CDR3 DNA follows: TGTGCCAGCAGCTTAGCGGACACGGAGTACTTC. This chain connects TRBV7-2 to TRBJ2-5, with D maybe TRBD1 (5 bases). V dropped 0 bases and J dropped 12 bases, with 8 bases sitting between them. This CDR3 spans 11 amino acids. Germline V CDR1 and CDR2: SGHTA, FQGNSA. Full variable domain (missing parts from reference TRBV7-2 and TRBJ2-5): GAGVSQSPSNKVTEKGKDVELRCDPISGHTALYWYRQSLGQGLEFLIYFQGNSAPDKSGLPSDRFSAERTGGSVSTLTIQRTQQEDSAVYLCASSLADTEYFGPGTRLLVL.

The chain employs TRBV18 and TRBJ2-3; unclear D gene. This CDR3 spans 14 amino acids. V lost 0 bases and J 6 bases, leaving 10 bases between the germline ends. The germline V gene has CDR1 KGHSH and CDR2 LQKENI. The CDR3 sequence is CASSPPPVSDTQYF. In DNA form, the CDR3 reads TGTGCCAGCTCACCACCGCCGGTCTCGGATACGCAGTATTTT.

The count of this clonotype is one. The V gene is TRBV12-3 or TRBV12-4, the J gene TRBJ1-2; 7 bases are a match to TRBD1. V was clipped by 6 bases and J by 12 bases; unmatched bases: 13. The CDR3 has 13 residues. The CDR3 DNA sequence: TGTGCCAGCAGGTCGACCGACAGGGCCGGTGACACCTTC. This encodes CASRSTDRAGDTF.

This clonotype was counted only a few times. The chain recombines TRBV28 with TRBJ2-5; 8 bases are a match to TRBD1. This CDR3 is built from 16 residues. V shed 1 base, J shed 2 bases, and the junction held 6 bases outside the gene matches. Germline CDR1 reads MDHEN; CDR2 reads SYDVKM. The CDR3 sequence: CASSLYLGQGQETQYF. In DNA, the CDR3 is TGTGCCAGCAGTTTATATCTCGGACAGGGACAAGAGACCCAGTACTTC.

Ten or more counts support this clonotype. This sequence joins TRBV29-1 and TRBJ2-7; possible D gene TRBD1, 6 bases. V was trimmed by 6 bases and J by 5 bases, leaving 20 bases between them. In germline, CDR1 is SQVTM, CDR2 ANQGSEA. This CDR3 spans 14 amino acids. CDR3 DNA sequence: TGCAGCGTAGTGGGCAGGGGACCAGGGGACGAGCAGTACTTC. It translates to CSVVGRGPGDEQYF.

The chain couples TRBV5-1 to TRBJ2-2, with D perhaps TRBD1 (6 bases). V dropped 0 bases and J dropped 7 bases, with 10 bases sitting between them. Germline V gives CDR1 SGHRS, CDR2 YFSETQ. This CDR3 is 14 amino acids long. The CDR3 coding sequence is TGCGCCAGCAGCTTGGAGGGGGTCGGCGGGGAGCTGTTTTTT. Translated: CASSLEGVGGELFF. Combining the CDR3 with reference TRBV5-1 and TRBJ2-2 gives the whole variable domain KAGVTQTPRYLIKTRGQQVTLSCSPISGHRSVSWYQQTPGQGLQFLFEYFSETQRNKGNFPGRFSGRQFSNSRSEMNVSTLELGDSALYLCASSLEGVGGELFFGEGSRLTVL.

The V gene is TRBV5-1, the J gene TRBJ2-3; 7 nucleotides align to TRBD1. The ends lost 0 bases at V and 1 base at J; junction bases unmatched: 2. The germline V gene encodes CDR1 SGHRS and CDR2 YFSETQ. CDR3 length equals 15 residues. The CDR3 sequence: CASSLAGQGTDTQYF. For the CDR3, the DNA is TGCGCCAGCAGCTTGGCCGGACAGGGCACAGATACGCAGTATTTT.

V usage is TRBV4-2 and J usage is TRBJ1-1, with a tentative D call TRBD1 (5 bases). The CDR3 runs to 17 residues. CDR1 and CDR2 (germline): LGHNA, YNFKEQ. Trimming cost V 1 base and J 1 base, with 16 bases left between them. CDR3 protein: CASSQGRIGAPNTEAFF. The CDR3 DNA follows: TGTGCCAGCAGCCAAGGGAGAATTGGGGCGCCGAACACTGAAGCTTTCTTT.